The source of this TCR beta chain is a study of cytomegalovirus exposure and HLA in healthy donors (dated by TCRdb to between 2016 and 2019). Study-level background: In an earlier analysis of 550 to 750 of the donors, around 290 Gb of sequence data and just under 120 million unique TCR beta sequences from 180 million or so T cells were reported. An early release covering around 630 HLA-typed donors comprised 250 to 350 gigabases of sequencing data and tens of millions of unique TCR sequences. Among the roughly 430 genotyped donors, about 85% belonged to the genetic ancestry cluster associated with self-reported Caucasian donors. The study was designed to test whether signatures of past pathogen exposure could be identified by cataloging public T cell receptors. The study used immunosequencing to profile the T cell repertoires of 666 subjects and linked those repertoires to cytomegalovirus serostatus. A separate validation cohort of over 95 different subjects was used in addition to the roughly 700-subject first cohort. To predict cytomegalovirus infection status, the study combined high-throughput TCR immunosequencing, statistical association of individual TCRs with disease status, and machine learning. In a later analysis, previously published TCR beta repertoires from several hundred donors were re-analyzed and high-resolution HLA genotyping was added so that TCR occurrence patterns could be studied. In the later analysis, no new phenotypic data were used to find candidate immune exposures; instead, reliance was placed on TCR beta sequences and their occurrence across donors. An earlier analysis of roughly 600 of the donors used high-throughput TCR beta sequencing to judge whether each TCR beta V gene segment behaved as functional or pseudogenic. Donor age, sex, ethnicity and CMV serostatus were compiled alongside the repertoire data. A later genetic analysis used genome-wide SNP genotypes for about 55% of the 666 donors, treating that subset as a discovery cohort. Every repertoire in the discovery cohort had been generated on one and the same sequencing platform. HLA typing included class I and class II loci at four-digit resolution. The number of typed donors differed by locus: about 620-630 for A, B, C, DRB1 and DQB1; approximately 530 for DQA1; 606 for DPA1; and some 470 for DPB1. Because of strong linkage in the cohort, a handful of DR-DQ haplotypes were treated as single units for association and clustering. Among 300 to 500 genotyped donors of the cohort, an average of approximately 240,000 unique TCR beta nucleotide sequences was sequenced per donor, of which 15% to 20% were non-productive.

In total, approximately 690 healthy bone marrow donors made up the cohort. At the time of sampling, all cohort members were nominally healthy, though unrecorded immune exposures were likely present. The donor was CMV seronegative and belonged to the group of 352 seronegative cohort members. A peripheral blood sample was provided by each donor, and peripheral blood mononuclear cells were used for TCR beta sequencing. Genomic DNA was extracted from the blood cell samples with the Qiagen DNeasy Blood Extraction Kit. This clone was seen more than once but under ten times. No cognate antigen has been identified for it. No base-level quality is on record; no much larger clone is a single base apart. Broader findings and caveats from the paper: Specific HLA alleles were associated with some 15,000 TCR beta sequences at a false discovery rate of 0.05 in a later analysis. A cluster of highly shared sequence variants was judged likely to be a technical artifact of the sequencing pipeline. A later analysis reported that several top co-occurrence clusters appeared linked to parvovirus B19, influenza, CMV and Epstein-Barr virus. It was suggested by the authors that the approach could potentially be generalized to other disease states and immunological phenotypes. Most CMV-associated TCR beta chains appeared to be HLA-restricted in a later analysis, and the HLA associations seemed to be driven largely by CMV exposure. The classifier was reported to diagnose cytomegalovirus status with high specificity and sensitivity in both the original cohort and the validation cohort. Some 15 rarely observed V segments, including chromosome 9 orphons, were excluded from the earlier analysis of approximately 500 of the donors because counts were too low. A further reported finding was that TCR beta sequences accurately predicted the HLA-A and HLA-B alleles for most subjects in the first cohort. The cohort was sequenced for TCR beta chains only, and without alpha or paired-chain data the features that could be detected were limited. In a later genetic analysis, a missense DCLRE1C variant was associated with V-gene and J-gene trimming of TCR beta chains, and the association was replicated in an independent cohort. The presence/absence analyses assumed that sequencing depth was roughly uniform across donors, and that assumption may not be true. Most TCR sequences were observed very rarely across donors, whereas some public TCRs were present in many individuals. In a later analysis, the rate of TCR association differed among HLA loci, with DRB1 alleles having the most associated TCRs and HLA-C alleles having the fewest. The study listed approximately 150 TCR beta chains as associated with cytomegalovirus. Because some donors lacked HLA typing at each locus, the association tests relied only on the typed subset. Correlated functional status among segregating V segments might reflect linkage disequilibrium, but an unknown experimental factor could not be ruled out. In vitro tests confirmed that a few of the cytomegalovirus-associated TCR beta chains recognize cytomegalovirus antigens. In a later genetic analysis, fewer N-insertions in productive TCRs were reported among donors in an Asian-associated ancestry cluster than the approximately 630-donor mean. A later analysis found that HLA-associated TCR beta chains were more clonally expanded and had lower generation probabilities than equally common non-associated chains. Broadly in line with IMGT annotations, most TCR beta V segments showed up in productive rearrangements about 87% or about 30% of the time in an earlier analysis of several hundred of the donors. When HLA alleles, especially DR and DQ, strongly co-occurred, attributing TCR associations to individual alleles was difficult. The only immune exposure information available for the cohort was CMV serostatus.

Libraries were built with the immunoSEQ multiplex PCR assay. For the multiplex PCR, a mixture combining 60 forward primers for TCR Vbeta segments and 13 reverse primers for TCR Jbeta segments was used. Amplification of the CDR3 region of rearranged TCR beta genes was performed with a multiplex PCR assay on genomic DNA. On the Illumina HiSeq System, the amplified TCR beta libraries were sequenced as 87-base-pair reads. In the authors' own workflow: A later analysis counted approximately 74 million unique TCR beta chains across the 666 repertoires, and approximately 11 million of these chains were shared by at least two donors. To remove PCR and sequencing errors, raw reads were error-corrected and collapsed into unique sequences using a nearest-neighbor algorithm that merged closely related sequences. To assign V, D and J gene segments, CDR3 sequences were aligned to IMGT reference sequences. Each retained sequence needed at least a six-nucleotide match to both a V gene segment and a J gene segment. A rearrangement counted as productive if the CDR3 had no stop codons and remained in frame with V and J, and every other rearrangement counted as non-productive. CDR3 was defined according to IMGT convention as the region running from the second conserved V-encoded cysteine to the conserved J-encoded phenylalanine. In an earlier analysis of more than 550 of the donors, sequences lacking an unambiguous match to a single V gene segment were excluded. An earlier analysis of approximately 590 of the donors classified V segments as functional when productive rearrangements were above 56.7% and as segregating when the standard deviation between donors was above 5%. A statistical classification framework was built to diagnose cytomegalovirus status from the catalog of TCR beta chain sequences. In a later analysis, V and J genes were assigned by comparing TCR nucleotide sequences against IMGT/GENE-DB human TR gene sequences. A later analysis assigned CDR3 sequences and most-parsimonious VDJ recombination scenarios with the TCRdist pipeline. In a later analysis, each TCR beta chain was defined by its CDR3 amino acid sequence together with its V-gene family, and reads without a unique V-gene family were excluded. In a later analysis, around 600 highly shared, low-generation-probability nucleotide sequences were removed to address suspected cross-contamination and a sequencing artifact. In a later analysis, a clonal expansion index for each public chain was calculated from normalized within-repertoire ranks of inferred template counts. A later analysis computed generation probabilities with a VDJ recombination model fitted to out-of-frame rearrangements, and checked the results against IGoR. Hypergeometric tests were used in a later analysis to score TCR-TCR, TCR-HLA and TCR-CMV co-occurrence, with a repertoire-size bias correction applied to the TCR pairs. To estimate false discovery rates, a later analysis permuted the HLA or CMV assignments 20 times. A later analysis grouped co-occurring TCRs with DBSCAN, adding TCRdist sequence similarity when clustering within HLA-allele-positive subsets. For co-occurrence clustering, repertoires with fewer than 30,000 or more than 120,000 public chains were excluded, along with a handful of repertoires with anomalous nucleotide sharing. This is the immuneACCESS table as TCRdb keeps it, with only in-frame sequences that have V and J called. A part of the clones is gone; compared with another copy, unresolved V genes explain less than half, and the rest is unexplained. The V and J calls and clone size are taken from that table; D and trimming were inferred from the DNA. The sample contains roughly 150,000 clones, more than 8% of them found a single time. The ten largest clones represent 1.8% of the sample.

This TCR derives from a man aged 50-60 years in good health and CMV-seronegative. Specimen: PBMCs.

The DNA sequence is given as TGCGCCAGCAGCCTGGAAGGACAGCCGAACACCGGGGAGCTGTTTTTT. Its protein is CASSLEGQPNTGELFF. Recombination joined TRBV5-1 with TRBJ2-2; TRBD1 is perhaps the D gene, given 6 matching bases. CDR1 and CDR2 (SGHRS, YFSETQ) derive from the germline V gene. V is cut by 4 bases and J by 0 bases, and the space between the germline ends is 13 bases. Measured from the cysteine to the phenylalanine, the CDR3 is 16 residues long. Only CDR3 DNA remains: 48 bases, in frame from the first base.